This TCR beta chain was sequenced in a study of cytomegalovirus exposure and HLA in healthy donors. This clone was seen once. The donors formed part of the roughly 120-subject validation cohort, distinct from the roughly 600-subject first cohort. Sequenced by immunoSEQ multiplex PCR; TCRdb stores in-frame clones only, minus some. The sample carries approximately 76,000 clones, 94% recorded once. Specimen: PBMCs. The TCR originated in a woman younger than 35 in good health and CMV-seropositive.

The CDR3 sequence: CASSREDSDTQYF. Here the CDR3 DNA reads TGCGCCAGCAGTCGTGAGGACTCGGATACGCAGTATTTT. V gene TRBV5-1 combines with J gene TRBJ2-3; a possible D gene is TRBD2 (5 bases). Trimming left V 5 bases short and J 6 bases short, with 13 bases between. This CDR3 contains 13 residues. CDR1 SGHRS and CDR2 YFSETQ come from the germline V gene.